The 8 T cell receptor beta chains reported below all come from one sample, sequenced in a study of control samples from healthy donors and cancer patients. The repertoire was sequenced with immunoSEQ multiplex PCR; TCRdb's copy has only in-frame clones and lacks some. The sample has tens of thousands of clones, around nine tenths seen once. Material: PBMCs. These receptor sequences come from a man in his forties with colorectal cancer.

CDR3 sequence reads: CATSDAGTGKETQYF. DNA of the CDR3: TGTGCCACCAGTGATGCCGGGACAGGGAAAGAGACCCAGTACTTC. J is TRBJ2-5 and V is TRBV24-1, with 9 bases aligning to TRBD1. The V and J ends lost 3 bases and 3 bases, in that order; junction bases with no gene match: 4. Germline V CDR1 and CDR2: KGHDR, SFDVKD. The CDR3 extends over 15 amino acids.

The chain links TRBV9 to TRBJ1-3; D call uncertain. V was clipped by 2 bases and J by 0 bases, with 9 bases between them. This CDR3 contains 15 residues. CDR1 is SGDLS and CDR2 is YYNGEE in the germline V gene. The CDR3 sequence: CASSVQESSGNTIYF. The CDR3 DNA sequence: TGTGCCAGCAGCGTCCAGGAGAGCTCTGGAAACACCATATATTTT.

The chain couples TRBV7-9 to TRBJ2-1, with TRBD2 identical over 11 bases. This CDR3 is built from 14 residues. Per the germline V gene, CDR1 is SEHNR and CDR2 is FQNEAQ (reference sequence). After removal of 5 bases from V and 7 bases from J, the junction contained 4 bases not matched to a gene. CDR3 sequence (DNA): TGTGCCAGCAGCGGGGGACTAGCGGCTAATGAGCAGTTCTTC. Amino acids: CASSGGLAANEQFF.

The chain is built from TRBV27 and TRBJ1-5; no clear D. The V end lost 3 bases, the J end lost 6 bases, and 9 bases lay between the germline ends. The germline V gene has CDR1 MNHEY and CDR2 SMNVEV (reference sequence). The CDR3 covers 13 residues. CDR3 nucleotide sequence: TGTGCCAGCAGTTTTGATAGGTTTCAGCCCCAGCATTTT. This gives the protein CASSFDRFQPQHF.

V and J are TRBV9 and TRBJ1-1; 10 nucleotides agree with TRBD1. The CDR3 is 16 residues long. Germline trimming cut 0 bases from V and 3 bases from J; bases unmatched to any gene: 5. Germline CDR1 reads SGDLS; CDR2 reads YYNGEE. The CDR3: CASSVGDRGWYTEAFF. In DNA, the CDR3 is TGTGCCAGCAGCGTAGGGGACAGGGGTTGGTACACTGAAGCTTTCTTT.

The V call is TRBV18, the J call TRBJ1-1, with D unresolved. The CDR3 covers 14 residues. Deletions cut 5 bases from V and 4 bases from J, with 14 bases between. Germline V gene sequence: CDR1 KGHSH, CDR2 LQKENI. CDR3 DNA sequence: TGTGCCAGCTCAACGGATCTTGCGGTCACTGAAGCTTTCTTT. Amino acids: CASSTDLAVTEAFF.

The chain employs TRBV11-2 and TRBJ1-2; weak D call: TRBD1 (5 bases). With 2 bases removed from V and 3 bases from J, the gap between germline ends came to 16 bases. The CDR3 is 16 amino acids. Per the germline V gene, CDR1 is SGHAT and CDR2 is FQNNGV. CDR3 residues: CASSLNSLQGDYGYTF. CDR3 DNA sequence: TGTGCCAGCAGCTTAAACTCTCTCCAGGGCGACTATGGCTACACCTTC.

This rearrangement joins TRBV7-8 to TRBJ2-5, with TRBD2 identical over 9 bases. The V segment lost 5 bases and the J segment 4 bases; nucleotides outside the gene matches: 8. Germline V gene data show CDR1 as SGHVS and CDR2 as FQNEAQ. The CDR3 is made up of 15 amino acids. The CDR3 sequence is CASSGLSGSGETQYF. The CDR3 DNA follows: TGTGCCAGCAGCGGGCTTAGCGGGAGCGGAGAGACCCAGTACTTC.